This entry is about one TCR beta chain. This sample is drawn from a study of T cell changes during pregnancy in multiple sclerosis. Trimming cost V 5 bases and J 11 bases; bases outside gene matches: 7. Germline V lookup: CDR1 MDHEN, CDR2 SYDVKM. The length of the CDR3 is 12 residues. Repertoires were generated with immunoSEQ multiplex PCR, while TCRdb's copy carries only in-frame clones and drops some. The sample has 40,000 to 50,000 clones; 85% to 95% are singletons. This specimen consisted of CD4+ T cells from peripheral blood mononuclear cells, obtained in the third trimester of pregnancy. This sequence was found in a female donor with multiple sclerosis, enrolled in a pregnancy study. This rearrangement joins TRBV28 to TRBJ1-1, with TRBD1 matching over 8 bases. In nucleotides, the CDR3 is TGTGCCAGCAGTCTAGGACAGGGAACGGCTTTCTTT. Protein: CASSLGQGTAFF.